Presented here are 6 T cell receptor beta chains from one specimen sequenced in a study of cytomegalovirus exposure and HLA in healthy donors listed by TCRdb under 2017. Library method: the immunoSEQ multiplex PCR assay. A mixture of 60 forward primers for TCR Vbeta segments and 13 reverse primers for TCR Jbeta segments was used in the multiplex PCR. The source is immuneACCESS, and TCRdb retained only in-frame sequences with V and J called. Part of the clones is not carried over; for the studies checked, unresolved V genes explain less than half of this, and the remainder is unexplained. In this sample the table shows 130,000 to 150,000 clones, around 80% of which occur a single time. Approximately 7% of the sample is held by the ten biggest clonotypes. What was sequenced was PBMCs. The receptors shown here come from a man aged 40-50 years in good health and CMV-seropositive.

The J gene is TRBJ2-7, the V gene TRBV10-3, with TRBD2 matching over 12 bases. The germline V gene has CDR1 ENHRY and CDR2 SYGVKD. The CDR3 totals 16 residues. V shed 0 bases, J shed 2 bases, and the junction held 2 bases outside the gene matches. CDR3 in amino acids: CAISESGLAGTYEQYF. The CDR3 DNA is TGTGCCATCAGTGAGTCGGGACTAGCGGGTACCTACGAGCAGTACTTC.

The rearrangement joins TRBV30 to TRBJ1-3; 7 bases fit TRBD1. V gave up 4 bases and J gave up 0 bases; unmatched junction bases: 15. The germline V gene has CDR1 GTSNPN and CDR2 SVGIG (reference sequence). The CDR3 has 18 amino acids. The CDR3 protein is CAWIRQGRQLFSGNTIYF. The CDR3, as DNA: TGTGCCTGGATACGACAGGGCCGCCAGCTTTTCTCTGGAAACACCATATATTTT.

The rearrangement links TRBV5-4 to TRBJ1-2; D ambiguous. Germline loops: CDR1 SGHNT, CDR2 YYREEE (reference sequence). The V end lost 4 bases, the J end lost 2 bases, and 6 bases lay between the germline ends. The CDR3 is 12 amino acids. The CDR3 is CASSGENYGYTF. CDR3 nucleotide sequence: TGTGCCAGCAGCGGGGAGAACTATGGCTACACCTTC.

This chain joins TRBV4-1 and TRBJ1-2; D might be TRBD1 (6 bases). Trimming removed 1 base from V and 4 bases from J, with 13 bases in between. Looked up from germline, CDR1 is MGHRA and CDR2 is YSYEKL. This CDR3 spans 15 amino acids. As DNA, the CDR3 is TGCGCCAGCAGCCAAGTAACAGGGAGCTCCTATGGCTACACCTTC. It specifies CASSQVTGSSYGYTF.

This sequence joins TRBV5-1 and TRBJ1-2, with 9 bases matching TRBD1. This CDR3 is 17 amino acids long. Germline assignment: CDR1 SGHRS and CDR2 YFSETQ. V shed 4 bases and J 2 bases; nucleotides not matched to a gene: 12. In DNA, the CDR3 is TGCGCCAGCAGCCCCGGGACAGGGTTGAAATGGAACTATGGCTACACCTTC. Translation gives CASSPGTGLKWNYGYTF.

The chain employs TRBV27 and TRBJ2-1; 7 positions match TRBD2. Trimming cost V 4 bases and J 9 bases; bases outside gene matches: 9. There are 14 residues in the CDR3. The germline V gene has CDR1 MNHEY and CDR2 SMNVEV (reference sequence). The CDR3 sequence: CASSSLAGSSEQFF. DNA for the CDR3: TGTGCCAGCAGTTCGTTAGCGGGTTCCAGTGAGCAGTTCTTC.